This TCR beta chain was sequenced during a study of regulatory T cells in long-lasting Graves disease. This clonotype was found many times. As yet, its antigen is unknown. Indicated time point: newly diagnosed GD, antithyroid drugs for less than 3 months. From RNA extracted from PBMCs, the TCR library was made. Graves' disease diagnosis relied on American Thyroid Association guidelines. Combining iRepertoire HTBI primers with Arm-PCR of CDR3 regions, the authors built TCR beta libraries. TCRdb reprocessed the multiplex PCR reads via MiXCR and lists one record per CDR3 protein. The table lists about 460,000 distinct CDR3 sequences, around 15% of them singletons. Study outcomes and limitations: The small sample size may have reduced accuracy. Persistent Graves' disease cases displayed lower TCR diversity than newly diagnosed ones.

The same data also contributed to another study, on T cells in Graves' hyperthyroidism and ophthalmopathy.

The material was peripheral blood mononuclear cells (PBMCs), obtained at new diagnosis, from a patient treated with antithyroid drugs. The source of this sequence is a woman in her forties or fifties with Graves disease.

The CDR3 sequence: CASSLVRQGAYNEQFF. The CDR3 DNA sequence: TGTGCCAGCAGCTTAGTACGGCAGGGGGCTTACAATGAGCAGTTCTTC. The chain recombines TRBV7-2 with TRBJ2-1, with 8 bases fitting TRBD1. V lost 1 base and J lost 4; bases outside the gene matches: 6. Germline values: CDR1 SGHTA, CDR2 FQGNSA. The CDR3 has 16 residues.